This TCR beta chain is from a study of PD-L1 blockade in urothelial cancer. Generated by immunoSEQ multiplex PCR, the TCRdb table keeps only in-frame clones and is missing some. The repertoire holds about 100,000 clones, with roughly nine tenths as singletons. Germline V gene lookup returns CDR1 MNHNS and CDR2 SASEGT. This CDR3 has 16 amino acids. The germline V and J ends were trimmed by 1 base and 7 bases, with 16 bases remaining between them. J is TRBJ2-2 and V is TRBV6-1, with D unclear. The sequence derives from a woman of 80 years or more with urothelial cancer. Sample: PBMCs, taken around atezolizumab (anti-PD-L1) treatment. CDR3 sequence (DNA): TGTGCCAGCAGTGAAGGTTATGCAAGACTCAGCGGGGAGCTGTTTTTT. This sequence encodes CASSEGYARLSGELFF.